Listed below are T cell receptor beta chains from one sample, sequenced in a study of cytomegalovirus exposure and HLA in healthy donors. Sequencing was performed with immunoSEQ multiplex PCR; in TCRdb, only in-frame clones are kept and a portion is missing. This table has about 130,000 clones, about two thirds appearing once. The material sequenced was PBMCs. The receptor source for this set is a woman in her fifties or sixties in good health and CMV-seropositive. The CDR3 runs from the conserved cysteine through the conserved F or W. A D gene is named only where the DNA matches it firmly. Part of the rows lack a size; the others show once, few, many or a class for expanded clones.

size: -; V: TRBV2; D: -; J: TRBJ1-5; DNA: TGTGCCAGCAGATATAATCAGCCCCAGCATTTT; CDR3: CASRYNQPQHF
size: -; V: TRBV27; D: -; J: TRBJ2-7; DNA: TGTGCCAGCAGCAGACAGTTTAGCTCCTACGAGCAGTACTTC; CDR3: CASSRQFSSYEQYF
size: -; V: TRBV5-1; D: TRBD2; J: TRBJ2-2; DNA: TGCGCCAGCAGCCCTAGGACTAGCGGGGGTGGAACCGGGGAGCTGTTTTTT; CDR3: CASSPRTSGGGTGELFF
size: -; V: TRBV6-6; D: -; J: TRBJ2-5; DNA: TGTGCCAGCAACCCCCCGGGGGGCCATCGGGAGACCCAGTACTTC; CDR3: CASNPPGGHRETQYF
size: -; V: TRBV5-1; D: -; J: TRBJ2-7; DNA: TGCGCCAGCAGCTCACCGGGGGGGGGAGGGACAGACTACGAGCAGTACTTC; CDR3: CASSSPGGGGTDYEQYF
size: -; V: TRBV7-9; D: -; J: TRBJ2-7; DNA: TGTGCCAGCAGCTTCAGAAAGGCGAAATCGGGTTCCTACGAGCAGTACTTC; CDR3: CASSFRKAKSGSYEQYF
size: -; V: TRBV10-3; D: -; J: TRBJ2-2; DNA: TGTGCCATCAGCGGAGGACTAACCCCGAACACCGGGGAGCTGTTTTTT; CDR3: CAISGGLTPNTGELFF
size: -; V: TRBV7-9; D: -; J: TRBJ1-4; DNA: TGTGCCAGCAGCGCGGGACTTAATGAAAAACTGTTTTTT; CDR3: CASSAGLNEKLFF
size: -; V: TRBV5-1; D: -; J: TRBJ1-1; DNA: TGCGCCAGCAGCTTGGTGGGGGAGGACACTGAAGCTTTCTTT; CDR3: CASSLVGEDTEAFF
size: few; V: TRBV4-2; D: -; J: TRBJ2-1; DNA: TGTGCCAGCAGCCAAGTTTCCGGACTCCATCGTGAGCAGTTCTTC; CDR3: CASSQVSGLHREQFF
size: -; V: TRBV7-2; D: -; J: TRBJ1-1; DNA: TGTGCCAGCAGCCCGCAAACAGTGAACACTGAAGCTTTCTTT; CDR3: CASSPQTVNTEAFF
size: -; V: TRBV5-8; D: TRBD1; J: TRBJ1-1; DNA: TGTGCCAGCAGTCGGGACAGGGGAGGCACTGAAGCTTTCTTT; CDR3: CASSRDRGGTEAFF
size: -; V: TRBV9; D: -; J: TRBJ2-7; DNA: TGTGCCAGCAGCATCGGGACTGGGGAGCAGTACTTC; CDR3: CASSIGTGEQYF
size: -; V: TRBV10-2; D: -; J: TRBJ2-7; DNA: TGCGCCAGCGGGGGGGACATCTCCTACGAGCAGTACTTC; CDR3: CASGGDISYEQYF
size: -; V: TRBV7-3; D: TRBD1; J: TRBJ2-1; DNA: TGTGCCAGCAGCTGGACAGGGGGCCAGCGAGAGCAGTTCTTC; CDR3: CASSWTGGQREQFF
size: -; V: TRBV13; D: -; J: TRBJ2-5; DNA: TGTGCCAGCAGCTCTAGAGTCGGCCCCGAGACCCAGTACTTC; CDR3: CASSSRVGPETQYF
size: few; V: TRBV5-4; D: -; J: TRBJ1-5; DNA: TGTGCCAGCAGCTTACATGGCAATCAGCCCCAGCATTTT; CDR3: CASSLHGNQPQHF
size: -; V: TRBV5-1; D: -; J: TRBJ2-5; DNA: TGCGCCAGCAAAATCAGGGACCAAGAGACCCAGTACTTC; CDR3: CASKIRDQETQYF
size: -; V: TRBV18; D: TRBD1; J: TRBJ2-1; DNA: TGTGCCAGCTCACTGGGGACAGGTGGAAATGAGCAGTTCTTC; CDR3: CASSLGTGGNEQFF
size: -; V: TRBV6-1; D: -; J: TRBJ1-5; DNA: TGTGCCAGCAGTGGAGGCGGTGGCGGCCAGCCCCAGCATTTT; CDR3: CASSGGGGGQPQHF
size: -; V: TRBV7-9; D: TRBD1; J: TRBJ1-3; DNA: TGTGCCAGCAGCTTAGGGGTCCCAGACAGGGCCTACTCTGGAAACACCATATATTTT; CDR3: CASSLGVPDRAYSGNTIYF
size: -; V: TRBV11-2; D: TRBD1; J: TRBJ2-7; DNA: TGTGCCAGCAGCGACGGGACAGGGCTTCCCTACGAGCAGTACTTC; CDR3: CASSDGTGLPYEQYF
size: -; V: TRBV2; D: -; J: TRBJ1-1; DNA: TGTGCCAGCAGTCCCAGCGTCCAAGGAGTGAACACTGAAGCTTTCTTT; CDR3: CASSPSVQGVNTEAFF
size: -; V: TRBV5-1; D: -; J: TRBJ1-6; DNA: TGCGCCAGCAGCTTGGGAGCTACCTCCTATAATTCACCCCTCCACTTT; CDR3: CASSLGATSYNSPLHF